The T cell receptor (beta chain) described here comes from a study of T-cell reconstitution after alpha-beta-depleted transplantation in children. The library targeted TCRbeta and was prepared with unique molecular identifiers. TCRdb reprocessed the PCR reads via MiXCR and lists one record per CDR3 protein. The table lists roughly 6,500 distinct CDR3 sequences, about 10% of them singletons. This clonotype was detected ten times or more. V lost 4 bases to trimming and J lost 4 bases, with 16 bases between them. The CDR3 spans 15 residues. V gene TRBV12-3 or TRBV12-4 combines with J gene TRBJ2-5, with TRBD2 as a possible D gene (5 bases). The sequence was collected from a child younger than two who had a stem cell transplant for acute myeloid leukemia, so the T cells may come from the graft donor. Sequenced here: PBMCs, mostly from graft donor cells, sampled 180 days after TCRalphabeta/CD19-depleted stem cell transplant. The DNA of the CDR3 is TGTGCCAGCAGTTCCCTCCTGGCGGGCGGAGAGACCCAGTACTTC. Amino acid sequence: CASSSLLAGGETQYF.